This TCR beta chain was documented in a study of OX40 agonist ivuxolimab in advanced cancers. This CDR3 is 14 amino acids long. Germline loops: CDR1 MDHEN, CDR2 SYDVKM. V lost 7 bases and J lost 5, with 14 bases in between. The repertoire was sequenced with immunoSEQ multiplex PCR; TCRdb's copy has only in-frame clones and lacks some. This sample has about 38,000 clones, with 70% to 80% found just once. The sequence was collected from an adult with an advanced solid tumor such as melanoma, head and neck, liver or kidney cancer. The chain has TRBV28 and TRBJ2-2; a possible D gene is TRBD2 (5 bases). The sample was CD4+ or CD8+ T cells sorted from blood, taken in a trial of the OX40 agonist ivuxolimab. CDR3 DNA: TGTGCCAGCATAAGAGATACGGGGACCGGGGAGCTGTTTTTT. This sequence encodes CASIRDTGTGELFF. The full variable domain, its missing parts supplied by reference TRBV28 and TRBJ2-2, is DVKVTQSSRYLVKRTGEKVFLECVQDMDHENMFWYRQDPGLGLRLIYFSYDVKMKEKGDIPEGYSVSREKKERFSLILESASTNQTSMYLCASIRDTGTGELFFGEGSRLTVL.